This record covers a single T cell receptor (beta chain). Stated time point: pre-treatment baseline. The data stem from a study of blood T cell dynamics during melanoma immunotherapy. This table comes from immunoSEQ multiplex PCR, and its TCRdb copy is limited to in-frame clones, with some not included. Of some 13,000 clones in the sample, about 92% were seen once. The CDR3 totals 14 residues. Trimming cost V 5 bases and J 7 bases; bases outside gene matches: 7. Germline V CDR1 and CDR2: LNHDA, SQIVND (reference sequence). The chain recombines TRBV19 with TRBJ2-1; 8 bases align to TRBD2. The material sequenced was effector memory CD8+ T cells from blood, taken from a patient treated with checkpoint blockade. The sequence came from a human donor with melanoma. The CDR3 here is CASSPGTRGNEQFF. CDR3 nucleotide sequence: TGTGCCAGTAGTCCAGGGACTAGGGGGAATGAGCAGTTCTTC.